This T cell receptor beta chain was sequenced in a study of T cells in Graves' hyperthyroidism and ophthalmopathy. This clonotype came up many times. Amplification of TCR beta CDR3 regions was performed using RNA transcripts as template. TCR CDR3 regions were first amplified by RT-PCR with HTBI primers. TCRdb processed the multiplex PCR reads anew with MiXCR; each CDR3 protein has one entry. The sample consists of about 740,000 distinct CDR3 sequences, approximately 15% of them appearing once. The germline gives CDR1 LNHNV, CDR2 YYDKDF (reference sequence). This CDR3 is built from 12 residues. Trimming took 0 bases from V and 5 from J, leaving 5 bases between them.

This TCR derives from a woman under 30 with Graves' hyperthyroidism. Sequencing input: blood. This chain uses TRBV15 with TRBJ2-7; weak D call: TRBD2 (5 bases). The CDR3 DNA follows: TGTGCCACCAGCAGAGACGGGAACGAGCAGTACTTC. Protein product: CATSRDGNEQYF.